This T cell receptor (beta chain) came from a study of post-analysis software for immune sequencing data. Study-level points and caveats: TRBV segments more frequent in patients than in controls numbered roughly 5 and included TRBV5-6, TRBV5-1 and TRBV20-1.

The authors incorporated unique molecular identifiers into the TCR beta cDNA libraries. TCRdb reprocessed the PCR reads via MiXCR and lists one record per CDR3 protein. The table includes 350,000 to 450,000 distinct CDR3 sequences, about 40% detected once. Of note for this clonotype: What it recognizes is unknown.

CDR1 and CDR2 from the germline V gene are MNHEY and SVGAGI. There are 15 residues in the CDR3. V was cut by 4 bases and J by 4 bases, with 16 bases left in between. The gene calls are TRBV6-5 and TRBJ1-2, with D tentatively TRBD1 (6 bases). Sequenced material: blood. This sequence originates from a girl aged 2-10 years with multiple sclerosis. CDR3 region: CASSSRDTLSYGYTF. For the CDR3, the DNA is TGTGCCAGCAGTTCCCGGGACACCCTATCCTATGGCTACACCTTC.